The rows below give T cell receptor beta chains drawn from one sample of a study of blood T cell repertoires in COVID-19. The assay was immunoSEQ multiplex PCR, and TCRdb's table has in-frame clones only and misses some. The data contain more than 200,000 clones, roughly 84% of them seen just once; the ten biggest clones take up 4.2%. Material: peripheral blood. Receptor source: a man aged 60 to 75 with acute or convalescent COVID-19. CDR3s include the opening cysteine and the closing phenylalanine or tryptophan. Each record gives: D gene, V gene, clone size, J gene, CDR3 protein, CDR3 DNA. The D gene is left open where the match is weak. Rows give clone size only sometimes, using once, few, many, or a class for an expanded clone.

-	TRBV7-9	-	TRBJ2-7	CASSFEPGAGSYEQYF	TGTGCCAGCAGCTTCGAACCAGGGGCAGGGTCCTACGAGCAGTACTTC
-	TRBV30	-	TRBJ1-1	CAWSVRVNTEAFF	TGTGCCTGGAGTGTAAGAGTGAACACTGAAGCTTTCTTT
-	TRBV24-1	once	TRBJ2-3	CATSERADTQYF	TGTGCCACCAGTGAGCGGGCAGATACGCAGTATTTT
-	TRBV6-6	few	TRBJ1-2	CASSYAPYGYTF	TGTGCCAGCAGTTACGCGCCGTATGGCTACACCTTC
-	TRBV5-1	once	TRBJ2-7	CASSFYTSKKYEQYF	TGCGCCAGCAGCTTCTATACTTCGAAAAAGTACGAGCAGTACTTC
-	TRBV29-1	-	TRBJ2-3	CSVPRGGLTQYF	TGCAGCGTCCCAAGAGGAGGGCTGACGCAGTATTTT
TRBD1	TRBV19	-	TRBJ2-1	CASGQGSYNEQFF	TGTGCCAGCGGACAGGGCTCCTACAATGAGCAGTTCTTC
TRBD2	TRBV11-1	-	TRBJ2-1	CASSEGLAFDEQFF	TGTGCCAGCAGCGAGGGACTAGCATTCGATGAGCAGTTCTTC
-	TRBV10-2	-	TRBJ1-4	CASRTNAEEKLFF	TGCGCCAGCAGGACGAATGCGGAAGAAAAACTGTTTTTT
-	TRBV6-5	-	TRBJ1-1	CASTKYGLPNTEAFF	TGTGCCAGCACCAAGTATGGGCTACCGAACACTGAAGCTTTCTTT
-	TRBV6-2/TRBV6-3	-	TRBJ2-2	CASSRIPLNTGELFF	TGTGCCAGCAGTCGAATTCCACTAAACACCGGGGAGCTGTTTTTT
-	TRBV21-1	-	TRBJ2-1	CASSRLAGARNEQFF	TGTGCCAGCAGCAGGTTAGCGGGAGCCAGGAATGAGCAGTTCTTC
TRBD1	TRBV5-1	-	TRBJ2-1	CASSPTGASYNEQFF	TGCGCCAGCAGCCCGACAGGGGCCTCCTACAATGAGCAGTTCTTC
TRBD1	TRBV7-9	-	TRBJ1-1	CASGRQGPEAFF	TGTGCCAGCGGAAGACAGGGACCTGAAGCTTTCTTT
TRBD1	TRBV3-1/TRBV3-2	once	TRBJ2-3	CASSLRVAGGTDTQYF	TGTGCCAGCAGCCTTAGGGTGGCAGGGGGAACAGATACGCAGTATTTT
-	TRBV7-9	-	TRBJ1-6	CASSPVNSPLHF	TGTGCCAGCAGCCCCGTAAATTCACCCCTCCACTTT
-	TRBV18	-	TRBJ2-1	CASSPGQRDDNEQFF	TGTGCCAGCTCACCAGGACAGCGGGACGACAATGAGCAGTTCTTC
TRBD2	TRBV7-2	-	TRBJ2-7	CASSSRLAGQGGEQYF	TGTGCCAGCAGCTCCCGACTAGCGGGTCAGGGGGGCGAGCAGTACTTC
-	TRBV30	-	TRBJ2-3	CAWSKGLSTDTQYF	TGTGCCTGGAGTAAGGGGCTAAGCACAGATACGCAGTATTTT
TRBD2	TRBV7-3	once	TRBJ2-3	CASSFGTSGSLTDTQYF	TGTGCCAGCAGCTTCGGGACTAGCGGGAGTCTCACAGATACGCAGTATTTT
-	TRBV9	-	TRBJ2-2	CASSVMAENTGELFF	TGTGCCAGCAGCGTAATGGCGGAGAACACCGGGGAGCTGTTTTTT
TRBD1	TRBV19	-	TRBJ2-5	CASSKDRGRETQYF	TGTGCCAGTAGTAAGGACAGGGGGCGGGAGACCCAGTACTTC
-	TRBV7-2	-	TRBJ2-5	CASSLAVQGGETQYF	TGTGCCAGCAGCTTAGCGGTACAGGGTGGAGAGACCCAGTACTTC
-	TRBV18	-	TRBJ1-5	CASSPRQDNQPQHF	TGTGCCAGCTCACCACGACAGGACAATCAGCCCCAGCATTTT
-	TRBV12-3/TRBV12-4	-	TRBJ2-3	CASSLFSDTQYF	TGTGCCAGCAGTTTATTCTCAGATACGCAGTATTTT
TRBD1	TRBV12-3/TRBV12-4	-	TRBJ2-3	CASSRGTDTQYF	TGTGCCAGCAGCAGGGGGACGGATACGCAGTATTTT
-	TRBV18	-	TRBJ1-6	CASSSRADSYNSPLHF	TGTGCCAGCTCATCCAGGGCGGACTCCTATAATTCACCCCTCCACTTT